The 25 T cell receptor beta chains presented below share a single source sample, sequenced in a study of T cell repertoires in cytomegalovirus infection. TCRdb re-analysed the reads in MiXCR, keeping a single row per CDR3 protein. The sample includes some 700,000 distinct CDR3 sequences, roughly 36% of them seen just once. Their antigens remain unidentified. The sample in question was cultured PBMCs, obtained from culture after CMV antigen stimulation. All receptors derive from a human donor in good health (CMV status not recorded). Some clones in this sample may be carry-over from other donors' samples.

V and J are TRBV6-2 or TRBV6-3 and TRBJ1-1; D is unresolved. The length of the CDR3 is 15 residues. V gave up 0 bases and J gave up 1 base, with 9 bases separating them. CDR1 is MNHEY, CDR2 SVGEGT, per germline. CDR3 coding DNA: TGTGCCAGCAGTTACTCGGACTTCTCGAACACTGAAGCTTTCTTT. This gives the protein CASSYSDFSNTEAFF.

The CDR3 nucleotides read TGCAGTGCTGCCCGCTGGAGCCCCACAGATACGCAGTATTTT. It translates to CSAARWSPTDTQYF. The chain recombines TRBV20-1 with TRBJ2-3, with D hard to call. Germline V gene sequence: CDR1 DFQATT, CDR2 SNEGSKA (reference sequence). V shed 5 bases and J shed 2 bases, with 14 bases lying between them. The CDR3 is made up of 14 amino acids.

This clonotype was recorded a few times. This rearrangement joins TRBV10-3 to TRBJ1-3; 9 bases line up with TRBD1. Germline lookup yields CDR1 ENHRY and CDR2 SYGVKD. The trim removed 4 bases at V and 2 bases at J, leaving 21 bases unmatched. This CDR3 contains 21 residues. CDR3 sequence (DNA): TGTGCCATCAGTGCGTCGTTCCTTCGTTCCCTCGGACAGGGGCCTGGAAACACCATATATTTT. Translation gives CAISASFLRSLGQGPGNTIYF.

The chain uses TRBV20-1 and TRBJ2-7; 8 positions agree with TRBD2. This CDR3 has 15 amino acids. V shed 3 bases, J shed 6 bases, and the junction held 13 bases outside the gene matches. Looked up from germline, CDR1 is DFQATT and CDR2 is SNEGSKA (reference sequence). The CDR3 loop is CSARRAGTRSLEQYF. As DNA, the CDR3 is TGCAGTGCTAGGAGGGCCGGGACTAGAAGCCTCGAGCAGTACTTC.

The gene calls are TRBV7-2 and TRBJ2-1, with D possibly matching TRBD1 (6 bases). Germline CDR1 is SGHTA and CDR2 is FQGNSA. Trimming removed 3 bases from V and 3 bases from J, with 18 bases in between. The CDR3 is made up of 17 amino acids. CDR3 amino acids: CASSFPLQGANYNEQFF. As DNA, the CDR3 is TGTGCCAGCAGCTTTCCATTACAGGGAGCCAACTACAATGAGCAGTTCTTC.

The V and J genes are TRBV7-6 and TRBJ2-2, with D possibly being TRBD1 (6 bases). This CDR3 contains 15 residues. Deletions cut 5 bases from V and 3 bases from J, with 13 bases between. Germline CDR1 and CDR2: SGHVS and FNYEAQ. The CDR3 loop reads CASSLTGSHTGELFF. The CDR3 region has the DNA TGTGCCAGCAGCCTCACAGGGAGTCACACCGGGGAGCTGTTTTTT.

This clonotype was seen more than once but under ten times. The rearrangement uses TRBV20-1 and TRBJ2-7, with D perhaps TRBD1 (6 bases). The CDR3 spans 15 residues. Trimming pared 0 bases from V and 8 bases from J, leaving 20 bases between. From germline, CDR1 is DFQATT and CDR2 SNEGSKA (reference sequence). The CDR3 coding sequence is TGCAGTGCTAGAGATTCCCAACAGGGTAATGTCAAGCAGTACTTC. Translated, it gives CSARDSQQGNVKQYF.

The CDR3 sequence: CASSFAGGRRHEQFF. CDR3 DNA sequence: TGTGCCAGCAGTTTTGCGGGCGGGAGAAGACATGAGCAGTTCTTC. This rearrangement joins TRBV12-3 or TRBV12-4 to TRBJ2-1, with 7 positions matching TRBD2. V lost 3 bases to trimming and J lost 8 bases; unmatched junction nucleotides: 10. The CDR3 is 15 residues long.

This clonotype was observed a handful of times. The chain employs TRBV7-2 and TRBJ2-7; perhaps TRBD2 as D (6 bases). Germline V lookup: CDR1 SGHTA, CDR2 FQGNSA. The CDR3 has 12 amino acids. Between the trimmed V and J ends, which lost 5 bases and 5 bases, there was a span of 10 bases. The CDR3 sequence: CASSQTRDEQYF. For the CDR3, the DNA is TGTGCCAGCAGCCAGACTAGAGACGAGCAGTACTTC. The variable domain in full, with the rest retrieved from reference TRBV7-2 and TRBJ2-7, is GAGVSQSPSNKVTEKGKDVELRCDPISGHTALYWYRQSLGQGLEFLIYFQGNSAPDKSGLPSDRFSAERTGGSVSTLTIQRTQQEDSAVYLCASSQTRDEQYFGPGTRLTVT.

The chain recombines TRBV12-3 or TRBV12-4 with TRBJ1-1; D is unclear. Trimming left V 5 bases short and J 11 bases short, with 15 bases between. CDR3 length equals 12 residues. In DNA, the CDR3 is TGTGCCAGCAGTGAGGCGGCCAACGGTGCTTTCTTT. It specifies CASSEAANGAFF.

This clonotype occurred many times. The chain is built from TRBV7-2 and TRBJ2-7; 7 bases are shared with TRBD2. Trimming at V came to 2 bases and at J to 3 bases, leaving 7 bases not matched to a gene. CDR3 size: 15 residues. From germline, CDR1 is SGHTA and CDR2 FQGNSA. The CDR3 region is CASSLSGGGGYEQYF. In DNA form, the CDR3 reads TGTGCCAGCAGCTTATCTGGGGGGGGGGGCTACGAGCAGTACTTC. Complete variable domain (other parts from reference TRBV7-2 and TRBJ2-7): GAGVSQSPSNKVTEKGKDVELRCDPISGHTALYWYRQSLGQGLEFLIYFQGNSAPDKSGLPSDRFSAERTGGSVSTLTIQRTQQEDSAVYLCASSLSGGGGYEQYFGPGTRLTVT.

This chain joins TRBV6-6 and TRBJ1-6; D is possibly TRBD1 (6 bases). The V gene's germline CDR1 is MNHNY and CDR2 SVGAGI (reference sequence). The CDR3 has 15 residues. The V end lost 0 bases, the J end lost 10 bases, and 13 bases lay between the germline ends. The CDR3 sequence is CASSYSGGPRSPLHF. CDR3 DNA: TGTGCCAGCAGTTACTCGGGGGGCCCGCGGTCACCCCTCCACTTT.

The sample holds a few counts of this clonotype. The rearrangement links TRBV7-2 to TRBJ2-3; 7 nucleotides agree with TRBD2. The J segment lost 6 bases and the V segment lost 3 bases, leaving 15 bases of the junction unmatched. CDR3 size: 17 residues. Per germline, CDR1 SGHTA and CDR2 FQGNSA. CDR3 in amino acids: CASSLGPSGFLADTQYF. In nucleotides, the CDR3 is TGTGCCAGCAGCTTGGGCCCTAGCGGTTTTCTGGCGGATACGCAGTATTTT.

The chain is built from TRBV6-1 and TRBJ2-2; unclear D gene. V lost 6 bases to trimming and J lost 5 bases, with 7 bases between them. Germline assignment: CDR1 MNHNS and CDR2 SASEGT. CDR3 length: 12 residues. For the CDR3, the DNA is TGTGCCAGCAGGGGGTGGACCGGGGAGCTGTTTTTT. Translation: CASRGWTGELFF.

Regarding this clonotype: A much more abundant neighbour one base away suggests this may be a read error. No conserved phenylalanine or tryptophan is present at the end of the CDR3, so a read error is the likely explanation. This rearrangement joins TRBV7-2 to TRBJ1-2, with D possibly TRBD1 on 5 matching bases. Trimming removed 4 bases from V and 8 bases from J, with 14 bases in between. Per the germline V gene, CDR1 is SGHTA and CDR2 is FQGNSA. The CDR3 has 13 amino acids. DNA of the CDR3: TGTGCCAGCAGCTCGGTCGGGCAGGGAGGCTACACCCTC. Amino acid sequence: CASSSVGQGGYTL.

This clonotype was seen more than once but under ten times. The chain carries TRBV19 and TRBJ1-1; maybe TRBD1 (6 bases). Germline-derived CDR1 and CDR2 are LNHDA and SQIVND (reference sequence). V shed 9 bases and J shed 3 bases, with 17 bases lying between them. CDR3 length: 14 residues. The CDR3 sequence: CASQVGGGYTEAFF. CDR3 in DNA: TGTGCCAGCCAGGTTGGGGGCGGGTACACTGAAGCTTTCTTT. The entire variable domain, with the rest obtained from reference TRBV19 and TRBJ1-1, is as follows: DGGITQSPKYLFRKEGQNVTLSCEQNLNHDAMYWYRQDPGQGLRLIYYSQIVNDFQKGDIAEGYSVSREKKESFPLTVTSAQKNPTAFYLCASQVGGGYTEAFFGQGTRLTVV.

This clonotype was counted only a few times. The J gene is TRBJ2-5, the V gene TRBV10-3; 7 bases agree with TRBD1. The germline gives CDR1 ENHRY, CDR2 SYGVKD. V lost 10 bases to trimming and J lost 3 bases; unmatched junction nucleotides: 8. CDR3 length: 13 residues. As DNA, the CDR3 is TGTGCCACCGCACCCGGACAGGAAGAGACCCAGTACTTC. Translated: CATAPGQEETQYF.

This clonotype appeared a few times. The chain links TRBV11-2 to TRBJ1-4; D is perhaps TRBD1 (5 bases). The V end was cut by 5 bases, the J end by 3 bases, with 10 bases between. CDR1 and CDR2 (germline): SGHAT, FQNNGV. The CDR3 totals 14 residues. CDR3 DNA sequence: TGTGCCAGCAGCACGGGGACGGCTAATGAAAAACTGTTTTTT. Encoded protein: CASSTGTANEKLFF.

This clonotype was seen many times. This chain uses TRBV7-9 with TRBJ2-7, with TRBD2 identical over 9 bases. V lost 5 bases to trimming and J lost 5 bases; unmatched junction nucleotides: 10. The CDR3 is made up of 15 amino acids. The germline gives CDR1 SEHNR, CDR2 FQNEAQ (reference sequence). The CDR3 region is CASSRPRAGGHEQYF. The CDR3 coding sequence is TGTGCCAGCAGCCGCCCCCGTGCGGGGGGGCACGAGCAGTACTTC.

The chain combines TRBV7-2 with TRBJ1-6; tentatively, D is TRBD1 (6 bases). Germline CDR1 SGHTA, CDR2 FQGNSA. Between the trimmed V and J ends, which lost 5 bases and 3 bases, there was a span of 11 bases. The CDR3 totals 15 residues. The CDR3 nucleotides read TGTGCCAGCAGCCTCCGGACAGACTATAATTCACCCCTCCACTTT. This gives the protein CASSLRTDYNSPLHF.

This clonotype was found a few times. The chain combines TRBV7-2 with TRBJ1-2; 8 bases are a match to TRBD1. The germline gives CDR1 SGHTA, CDR2 FQGNSA. CDR3 size: 15 residues. With V trimmed by 4 bases and J by 5 bases, 9 bases remained unmatched. The CDR3 DNA reads TGTGCCAGCAGCTCAATACAGGGGGGCGGTTATGGCTACACCTTC. Translated, it gives CASSSIQGGGYGYTF.

J is TRBJ1-1 and V is TRBV29-1; no reliable D call. The CDR3 is made up of 15 amino acids. The germline V gene has CDR1 SQVTM and CDR2 ANQGSEA. V dropped 7 bases and J dropped 1 base, with 19 bases sitting between them. The CDR3 sequence is CSGLGMWTANTEAFF. CDR3 in DNA: TGCAGCGGTTTGGGCATGTGGACTGCGAACACTGAAGCTTTCTTT.

The count of this clonotype is one. The chain has TRBV6-4 and TRBJ2-1, with TRBD1 identical over 9 bases. V lost 6 bases to trimming and J lost 8 bases; unmatched junction nucleotides: 11. The CDR3 length is 15 residues. The germline V gene has CDR1 MRHNA and CDR2 SNTAGT. The CDR3 is CASSPGTGFVDEQFF. CDR3 in DNA: TGTGCCAGCAGCCCCGGGACAGGGTTTGTCGATGAGCAGTTCTTC.

J is TRBJ2-3 and V is TRBV7-9; D call uncertain. The CDR3 consists of 14 residues. Germline V lookup: CDR1 SEHNR, CDR2 FQNEAQ (reference sequence). V gave up 7 bases and J gave up 6 bases, with 17 bases separating them. The chain's CDR3 is CASIPPPPSDTQYF. For the CDR3, the DNA is TGTGCCAGCATCCCGCCCCCCCCGTCCGATACGCAGTATTTT.

The chain recombines TRBV27 with TRBJ1-6; the match to TRBD1 covers 8 bases. In germline, CDR1 is MNHEY, CDR2 SMNVEV (reference sequence). The CDR3 contains 15 residues. The V gene end was trimmed by 8 bases and the J gene end by 8 bases; junction bases not matched to a gene: 11. CDR3 bases: TGTGCCAGCCGCCTCACCAGGGGGCTGGATTCACCCCTCCACTTT. It yields the protein CASRLTRGLDSPLHF.